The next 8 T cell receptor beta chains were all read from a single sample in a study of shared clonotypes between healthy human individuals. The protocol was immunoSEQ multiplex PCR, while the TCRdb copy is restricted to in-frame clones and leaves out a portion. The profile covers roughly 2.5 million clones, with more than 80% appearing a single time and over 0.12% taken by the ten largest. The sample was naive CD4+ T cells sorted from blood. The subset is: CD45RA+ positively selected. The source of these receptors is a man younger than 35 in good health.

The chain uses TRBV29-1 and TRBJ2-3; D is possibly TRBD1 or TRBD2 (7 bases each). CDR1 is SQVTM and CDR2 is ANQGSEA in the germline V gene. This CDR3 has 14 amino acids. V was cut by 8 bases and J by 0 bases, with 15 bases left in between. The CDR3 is CSTRQGGSTDTQYF. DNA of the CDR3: TGCAGCACGAGACAGGGAGGGAGCACAGATACGCAGTATTTT.

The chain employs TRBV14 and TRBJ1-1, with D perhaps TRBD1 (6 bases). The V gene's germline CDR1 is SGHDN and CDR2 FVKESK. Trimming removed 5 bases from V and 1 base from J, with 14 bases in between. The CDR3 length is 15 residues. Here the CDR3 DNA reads TGTGCCAGCAGCTCACAGGGTGTAAGGAACACTGAAGCTTTCTTT. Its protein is CASSSQGVRNTEAFF.

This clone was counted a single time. This chain's CDR3 is CASSLGSTGFSTNEKLFF. The CDR3 nucleotides read TGTGCCAGCAGCTTAGGTTCGACAGGGTTTTCGACTAATGAAAAACTGTTTTTT. V is TRBV7-8 and J is TRBJ1-4, with TRBD1 matching 7 bases. The germline CDR1 and CDR2 sequences are SGHVS and FQNEAQ. This CDR3 spans 18 amino acids. With V trimmed by 1 base and J by 2 bases, 10 bases remained unmatched.

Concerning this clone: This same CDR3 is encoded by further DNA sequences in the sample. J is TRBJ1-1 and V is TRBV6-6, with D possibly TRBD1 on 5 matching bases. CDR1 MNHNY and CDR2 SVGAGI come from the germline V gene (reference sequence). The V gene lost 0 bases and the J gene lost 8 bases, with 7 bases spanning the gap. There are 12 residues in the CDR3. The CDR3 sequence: CASSYSGAEAFF. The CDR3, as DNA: TGTGCCAGCAGTTACTCAGGGGCCGAAGCTTTCTTT.

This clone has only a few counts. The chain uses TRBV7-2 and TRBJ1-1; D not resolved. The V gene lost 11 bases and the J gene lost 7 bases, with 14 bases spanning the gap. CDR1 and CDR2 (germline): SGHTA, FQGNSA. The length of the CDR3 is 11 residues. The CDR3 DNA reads TGTGCCTCAAGCGGGCTCGGTGAAGCTTTCTTT. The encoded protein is CASSGLGEAFF.

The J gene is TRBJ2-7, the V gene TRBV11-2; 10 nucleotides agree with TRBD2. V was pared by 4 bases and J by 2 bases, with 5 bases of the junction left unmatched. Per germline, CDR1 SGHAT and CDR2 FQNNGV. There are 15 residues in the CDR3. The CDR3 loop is CASSWVAGGAYEQYF. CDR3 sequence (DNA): TGTGCCAGCAGCTGGGTAGCGGGAGGCGCCTACGAGCAGTACTTC.

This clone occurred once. CDR3 sequence: CASSRDRVYQETQYF. CDR3 bases: TGTGCCAGCAGCCGAGACAGGGTGTACCAAGAGACCCAGTACTTC. V and J are TRBV27 and TRBJ2-5, with 7 bases that match TRBD1. There are 15 residues in the CDR3. Germline CDR1 is MNHEY and CDR2 is SMNVEV (reference sequence). The V gene end was trimmed by 6 bases and the J gene end by 0 bases; junction bases not matched to a gene: 7.

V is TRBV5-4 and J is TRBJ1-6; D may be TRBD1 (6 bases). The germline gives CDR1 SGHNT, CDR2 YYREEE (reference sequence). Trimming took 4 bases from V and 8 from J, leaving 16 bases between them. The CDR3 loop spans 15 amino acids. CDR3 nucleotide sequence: TGTGCCAGCAGCGTAAATCAGGGGAAGGATTCACCCCTCCACTTT. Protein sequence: CASSVNQGKDSPLHF.